This paragraph covers one TCR beta chain sequence. The target antigen is unknown. PCR primers comprised 60 Vbeta and 13 Jbeta primers. The method was immunoSEQ multiplex PCR; TCRdb's version includes in-frame clones alone and lacks a portion of them. The data show tens of thousands of clones, with around 80% seen just once and 2% to 3% held by the top ten. The data belong to a study of cytomegalovirus exposure and HLA in healthy donors. Overall study findings and caveats: Later genetic work tied a missense DCLRE1C variant to beta-chain V and J trimming. An analysis that was carried out later associated 15,000 to 20,000 TCR beta sequences with HLA alleles at 0.05 false discovery rate.

The CDR3 has 14 residues. Germline lookup yields CDR1 MNHEY and CDR2 SVGAGI. The trim removed 6 bases at V and 8 bases at J, leaving 8 bases unmatched. The receptor comes from a male donor in good health and CMV-seropositive. This chain uses TRBV6-5 with TRBJ2-3, with 10 bases identical to TRBD2. The sample was PBMCs. CDR3 in amino acids: CASSLAGEDGTQYF. CDR3 DNA sequence: TGTGCCAGCAGCCTAGCGGGAGAAGATGGTACGCAGTATTTT.